The subject of this entry is one T cell receptor beta chain. The data derive from a study of blood T cell repertoires in COVID-19. Study-wide background: Researchers got acute and convalescent COVID-19 samples from the United States, Italy and Spain. In each case, the material was cDNA or gDNA derived from T cells, B-cell-depleted T cells, or PBMCs.

In the original analysis: Amplifying reference gene primers gave estimates of nucleated cell counts. Sequencing was performed with immunoSEQ multiplex PCR; in TCRdb, only in-frame clones are kept and a portion is missing. V and J calls and clone size are copied from that table; D and trimming were computed from the DNA. The table shows 60,000 to 85,000 clones, with 85% to 90% occurring only once. After removal of 6 bases from V and 3 bases from J, the junction contained 7 bases not matched to a gene. This CDR3 is 14 amino acids long. Germline V lookup: CDR1 SNHLY, CDR2 FYNNEI. Sequenced sample: peripheral blood. This sequence originates from a man in his forties or fifties with active COVID-19. This chain connects TRBV2 to TRBJ2-7, with 8 nucleotides matching TRBD1. CDR3 nucleotide sequence: TGTGCCAGCAGAGGACAGGGAAGAGGCTACGAGCAGTACTTC. Protein product: CASRGQGRGYEQYF.